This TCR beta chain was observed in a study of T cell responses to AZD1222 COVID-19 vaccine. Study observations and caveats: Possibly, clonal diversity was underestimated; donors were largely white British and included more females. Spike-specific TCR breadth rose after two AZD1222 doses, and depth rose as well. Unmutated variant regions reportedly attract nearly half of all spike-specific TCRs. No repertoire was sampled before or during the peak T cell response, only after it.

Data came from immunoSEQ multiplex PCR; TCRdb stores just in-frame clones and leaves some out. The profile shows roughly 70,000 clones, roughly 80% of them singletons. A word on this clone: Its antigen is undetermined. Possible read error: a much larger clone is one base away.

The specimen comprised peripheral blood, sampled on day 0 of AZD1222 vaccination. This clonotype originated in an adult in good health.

CDR3 sequence reads: CASSLDSNNSPLHF. In DNA, the CDR3 is TGTGCCAGCAGTTTAGACAGTAATAATTCACCCCTCCACTTT. The chain combines TRBV6-5 with TRBJ1-6; D is perhaps TRBD1 (5 bases). The germline CDR1 and CDR2 sequences are MNHEY and SVGAGI. The CDR3 runs to 14 residues. Trimming stripped 4 bases from V and 5 bases from J, with 9 bases between.